Sequencing of this TCR beta chain was carried out in a study of T-cell memory formation after mild COVID-19. TCRdb processed the 5' RACE reads anew with MiXCR; each CDR3 protein has one entry. The table shows approximately 150,000 distinct CDR3 sequences, with 15% to 20% occurring only once. V was shortened by 5 bases and J by 5 bases, with 9 bases between the two germline ends. The length of the CDR3 is 11 residues. Germline V gives CDR1 DFQATT, CDR2 SNEGSKA (reference sequence). This clonotype was seen only a few times. Input material: PBMCs or a T cell subset sorted from them (not recorded which). The TCR comes from an adult woman who had mild COVID-19 (a few samples of this study predate the infection). Cell type and time point are not known. V usage is TRBV20-1 and J usage is TRBJ2-5; maybe TRBD1 (6 bases). As DNA, the CDR3 is TGCAGTGCTTACAGGGAGGAGACCCAGTACTTC. Its translation: CSAYREETQYF.